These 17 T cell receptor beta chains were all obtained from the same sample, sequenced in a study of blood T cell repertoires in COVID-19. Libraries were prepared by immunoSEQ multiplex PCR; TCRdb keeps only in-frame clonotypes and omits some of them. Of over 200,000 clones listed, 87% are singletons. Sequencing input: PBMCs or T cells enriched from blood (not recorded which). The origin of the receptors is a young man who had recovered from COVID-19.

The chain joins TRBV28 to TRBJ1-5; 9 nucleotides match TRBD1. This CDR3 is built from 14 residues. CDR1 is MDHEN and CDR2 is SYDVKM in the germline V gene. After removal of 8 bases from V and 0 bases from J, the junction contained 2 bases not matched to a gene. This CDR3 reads CASRQGGSNQPQHF. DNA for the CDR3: TGTGCCAGCCGACAGGGGGGTAGCAATCAGCCCCAGCATTTT.

The CDR3 coding sequence is TGTGCCAGCACCAAGGGGACAGCTAACACTGAAGCTTTCTTT. This encodes CASTKGTANTEAFF. The V gene is TRBV7-9, the J gene TRBJ1-1; 7 positions agree with TRBD1. The V and J ends lost 7 bases and 2 bases, in that order; junction bases with no gene match: 7. This CDR3 has 14 amino acids. The V gene's germline CDR1 is SEHNR and CDR2 FQNEAQ (reference sequence). Full variable domain (missing parts from reference TRBV7-9 and TRBJ1-1): DTGVSQNPRHKITKRGQNVTFRCDPISEHNRLYWYRQTLGQGPEFLTYFQNEAQLEKSRLLSDRFSAERPKGSFSTLEIQRTEQGDSAMYLCASTKGTANTEAFFGQGTRLTVV.

The CDR3 DNA is TGTGCCTGGAGTGGACAGGGGGCTTTCTATGGCTACACCTTC. Its protein is CAWSGQGAFYGYTF. The genes are TRBV30 and TRBJ1-2; 10 bases agree with TRBD1. Germline V lookup: CDR1 GTSNPN, CDR2 SVGIG (reference sequence). V shed 1 base, J shed 4 bases, and the junction held 3 bases outside the gene matches. This CDR3 contains 14 residues.

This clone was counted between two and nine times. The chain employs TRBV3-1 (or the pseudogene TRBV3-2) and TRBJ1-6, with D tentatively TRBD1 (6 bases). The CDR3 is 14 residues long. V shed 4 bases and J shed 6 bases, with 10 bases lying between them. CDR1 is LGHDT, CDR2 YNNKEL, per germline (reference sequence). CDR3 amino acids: CASSLQGGNSPLHF. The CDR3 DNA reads TGTGCCAGCAGCCTCCAAGGGGGTAATTCACCCCTCCACTTT.

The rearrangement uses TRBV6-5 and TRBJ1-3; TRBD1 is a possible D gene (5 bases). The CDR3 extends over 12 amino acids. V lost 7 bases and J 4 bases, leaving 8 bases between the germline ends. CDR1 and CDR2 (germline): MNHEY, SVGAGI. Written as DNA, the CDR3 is TGTGCCAGCACCGGGGGAGGAAACACCATATATTTT. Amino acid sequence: CASTGGGNTIYF.

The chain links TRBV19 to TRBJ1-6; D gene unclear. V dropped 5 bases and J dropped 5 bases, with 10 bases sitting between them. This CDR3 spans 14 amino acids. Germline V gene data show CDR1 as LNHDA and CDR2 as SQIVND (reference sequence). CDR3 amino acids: CASSVKTNNSPLHF. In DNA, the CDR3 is TGTGCCAGTAGTGTAAAGACTAATAATTCACCCCTCCACTTT.

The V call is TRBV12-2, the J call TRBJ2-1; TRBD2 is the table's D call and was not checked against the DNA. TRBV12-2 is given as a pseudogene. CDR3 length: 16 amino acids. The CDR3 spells CASRLVKGTSGSGQFF. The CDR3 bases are TGTGCAAGTCGCTTAGTGAAGGGGACTAGCGGGAGTGGGCAGTTCTTC.

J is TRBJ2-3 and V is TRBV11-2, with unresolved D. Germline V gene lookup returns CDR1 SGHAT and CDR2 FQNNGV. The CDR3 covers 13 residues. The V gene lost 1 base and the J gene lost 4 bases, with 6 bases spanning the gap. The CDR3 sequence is CASSLAVADTQYF. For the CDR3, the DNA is TGTGCCAGCAGCTTAGCGGTGGCAGATACGCAGTATTTT.

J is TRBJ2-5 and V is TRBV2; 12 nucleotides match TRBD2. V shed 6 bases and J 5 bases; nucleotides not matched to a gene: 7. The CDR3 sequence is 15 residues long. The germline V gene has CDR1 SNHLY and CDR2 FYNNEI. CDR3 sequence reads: CASRATSGSGETQYF. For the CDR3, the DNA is TGTGCCAGCAGAGCGACTAGCGGGAGTGGGGAGACCCAGTACTTC.

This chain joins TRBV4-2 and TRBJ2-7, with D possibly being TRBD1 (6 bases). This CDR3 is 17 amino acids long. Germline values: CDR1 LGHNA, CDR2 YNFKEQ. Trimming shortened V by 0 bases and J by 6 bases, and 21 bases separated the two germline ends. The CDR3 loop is CASSQDLRTETTGEQYF. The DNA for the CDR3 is TGTGCCAGCAGCCAAGATTTAAGGACAGAGACCACGGGCGAGCAGTACTTC.

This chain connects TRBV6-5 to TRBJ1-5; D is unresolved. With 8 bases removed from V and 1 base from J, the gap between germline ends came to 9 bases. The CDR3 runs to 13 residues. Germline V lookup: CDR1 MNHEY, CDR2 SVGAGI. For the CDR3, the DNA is TGTGCCAGCCGCGGTGTAAGCAATCAGCCCCAGCATTTT. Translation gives CASRGVSNQPQHF.

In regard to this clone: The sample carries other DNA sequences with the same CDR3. In DNA form, the CDR3 reads TGTGCCAGCTCACCGCCCACAGGGATGAACACTGAAGCTTTCTTT. It specifies CASSPPTGMNTEAFF. J is TRBJ1-1 and V is TRBV18; a possible D gene is TRBD1 (6 bases). The length of the CDR3 is 15 residues. Germline loops: CDR1 KGHSH, CDR2 LQKENI. V was clipped by 3 bases and J by 0 bases, with 11 bases between them.

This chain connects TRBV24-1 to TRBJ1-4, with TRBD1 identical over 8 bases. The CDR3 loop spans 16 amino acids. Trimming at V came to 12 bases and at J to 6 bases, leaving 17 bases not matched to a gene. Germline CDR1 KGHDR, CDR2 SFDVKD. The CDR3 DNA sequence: TGTGCCCCCCGCGAACCCCCCAGGGGGCGTTATGAAAAACTGTTTTTT. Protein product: CAPREPPRGRYEKLFF.

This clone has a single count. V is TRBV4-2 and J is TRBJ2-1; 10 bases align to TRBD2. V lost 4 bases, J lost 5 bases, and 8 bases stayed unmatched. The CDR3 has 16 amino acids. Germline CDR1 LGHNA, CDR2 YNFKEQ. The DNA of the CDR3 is TGTGCCAGCAGCCGAGGGATAGCGGGAGGAGACAATGAGCAGTTCTTC. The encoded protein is CASSRGIAGGDNEQFF.

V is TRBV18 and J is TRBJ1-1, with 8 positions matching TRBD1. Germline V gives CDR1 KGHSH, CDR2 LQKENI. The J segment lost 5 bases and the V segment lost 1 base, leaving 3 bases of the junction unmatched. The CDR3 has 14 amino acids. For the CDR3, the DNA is TGTGCCAGCTCACCACTACAGGGGGTTACTGAAGCTTTCTTT. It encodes CASSPLQGVTEAFF.

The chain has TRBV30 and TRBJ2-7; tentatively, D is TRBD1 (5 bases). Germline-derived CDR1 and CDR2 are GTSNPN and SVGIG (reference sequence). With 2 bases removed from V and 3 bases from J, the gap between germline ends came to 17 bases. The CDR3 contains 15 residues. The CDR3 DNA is TGTGCCTGGAGTACCCGACGGGTGGGGCTCTACGAGCAGTACTTC. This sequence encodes CAWSTRRVGLYEQYF.

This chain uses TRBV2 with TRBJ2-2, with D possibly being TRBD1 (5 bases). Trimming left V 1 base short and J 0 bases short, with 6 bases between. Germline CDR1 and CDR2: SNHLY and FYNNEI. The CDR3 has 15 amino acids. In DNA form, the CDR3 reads TGTGCCAGCAGTGAAGGGACAACGAACACCGGGGAGCTGTTTTTT. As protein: CASSEGTTNTGELFF.